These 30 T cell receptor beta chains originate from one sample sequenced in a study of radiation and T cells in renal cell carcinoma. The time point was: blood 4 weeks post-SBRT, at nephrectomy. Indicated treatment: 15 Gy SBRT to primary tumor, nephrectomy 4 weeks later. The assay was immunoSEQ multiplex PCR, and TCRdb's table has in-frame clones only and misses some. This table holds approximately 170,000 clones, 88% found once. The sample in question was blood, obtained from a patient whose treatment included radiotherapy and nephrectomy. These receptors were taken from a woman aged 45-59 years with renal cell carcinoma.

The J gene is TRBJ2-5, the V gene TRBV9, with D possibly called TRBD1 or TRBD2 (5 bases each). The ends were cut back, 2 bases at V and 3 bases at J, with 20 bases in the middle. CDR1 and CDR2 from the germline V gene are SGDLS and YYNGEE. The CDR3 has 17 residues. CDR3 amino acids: CASSVCYLGESKETQYF. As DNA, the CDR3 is TGTGCCAGCAGCGTGTGTTACCTAGGGGAGTCTAAAGAGACCCAGTACTTC.

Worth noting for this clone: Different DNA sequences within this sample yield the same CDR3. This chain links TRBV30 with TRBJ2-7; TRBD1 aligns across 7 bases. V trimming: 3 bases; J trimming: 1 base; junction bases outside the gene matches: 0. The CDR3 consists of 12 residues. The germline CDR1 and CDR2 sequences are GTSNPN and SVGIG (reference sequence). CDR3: CAWSRGSYEQYF. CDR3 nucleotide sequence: TGTGCCTGGAGCAGGGGGTCCTACGAGCAGTACTTC.

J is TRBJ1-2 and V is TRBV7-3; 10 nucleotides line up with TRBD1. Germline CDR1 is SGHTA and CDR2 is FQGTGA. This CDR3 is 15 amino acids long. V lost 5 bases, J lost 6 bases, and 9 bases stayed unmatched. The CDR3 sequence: CASSAQLGTGDGYTF. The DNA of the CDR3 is TGTGCCAGCAGCGCCCAATTGGGGACAGGGGATGGCTACACCTTC.

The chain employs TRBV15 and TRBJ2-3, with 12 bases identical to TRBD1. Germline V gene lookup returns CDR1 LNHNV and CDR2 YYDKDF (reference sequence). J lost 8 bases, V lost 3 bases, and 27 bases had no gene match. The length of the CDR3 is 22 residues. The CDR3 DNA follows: TGTGCCACCAGCAGGGGACAGGGGGCTGCGGGGGGTTGGTACGGGAGATACGGTACGCAGTATTTT. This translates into CATSRGQGAAGGWYGRYGTQYF.

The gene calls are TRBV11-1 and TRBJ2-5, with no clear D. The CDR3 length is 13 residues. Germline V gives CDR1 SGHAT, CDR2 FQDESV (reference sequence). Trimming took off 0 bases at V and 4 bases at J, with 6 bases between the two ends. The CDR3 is CASSLAPPETQYF. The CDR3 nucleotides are TGTGCCAGCAGCTTAGCGCCCCCAGAGACCCAGTACTTC.

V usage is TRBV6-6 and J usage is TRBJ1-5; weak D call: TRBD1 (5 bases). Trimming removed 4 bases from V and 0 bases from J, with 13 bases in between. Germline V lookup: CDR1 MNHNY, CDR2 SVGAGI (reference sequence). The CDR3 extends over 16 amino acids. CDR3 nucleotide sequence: TGTGCCAGCAGTTCCCGGGGCTCGTATAGCAATCAGCCCCAGCATTTT. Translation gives CASSSRGSYSNQPQHF.

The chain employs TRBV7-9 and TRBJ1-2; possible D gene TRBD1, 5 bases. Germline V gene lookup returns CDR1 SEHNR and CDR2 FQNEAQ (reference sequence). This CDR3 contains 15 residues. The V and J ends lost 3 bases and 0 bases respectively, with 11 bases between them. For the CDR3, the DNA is TGTGCCAGCAGCTTGTTCGACAGACCTAACTATGGCTACACCTTC. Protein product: CASSLFDRPNYGYTF.

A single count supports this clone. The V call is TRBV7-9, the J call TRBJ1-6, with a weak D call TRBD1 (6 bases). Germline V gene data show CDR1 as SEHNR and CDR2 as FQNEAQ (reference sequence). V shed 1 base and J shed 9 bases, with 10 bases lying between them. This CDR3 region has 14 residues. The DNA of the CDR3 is TGTGCCAGCAGCTTAGAGACAGGTGGTTCACCCCTCCACTTT. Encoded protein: CASSLETGGSPLHF.

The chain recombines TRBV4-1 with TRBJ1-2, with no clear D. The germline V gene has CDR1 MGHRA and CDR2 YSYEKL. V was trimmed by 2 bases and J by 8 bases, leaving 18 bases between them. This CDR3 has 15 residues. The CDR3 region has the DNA TGCGCCAGCAGCCAATGGACCTTGGCCAAGGTGGGCTACACCTTC. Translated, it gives CASSQWTLAKVGYTF.

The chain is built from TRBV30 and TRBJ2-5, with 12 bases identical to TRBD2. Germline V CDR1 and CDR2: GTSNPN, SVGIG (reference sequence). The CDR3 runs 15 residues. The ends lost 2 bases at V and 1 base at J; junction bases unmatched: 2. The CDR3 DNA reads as TGTGCCTGGAGTACTAGCGGGGGGCCCCAAGAGACCCAGTACTTC. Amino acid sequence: CAWSTSGGPQETQYF.

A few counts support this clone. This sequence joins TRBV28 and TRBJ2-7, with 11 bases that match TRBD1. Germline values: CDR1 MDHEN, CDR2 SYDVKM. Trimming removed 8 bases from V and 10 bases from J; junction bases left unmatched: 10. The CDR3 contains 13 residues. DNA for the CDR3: TGTGCCAGCCACTTTCCGGGACAGGGGGGCCAGTACTTC. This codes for CASHFPGQGGQYF.

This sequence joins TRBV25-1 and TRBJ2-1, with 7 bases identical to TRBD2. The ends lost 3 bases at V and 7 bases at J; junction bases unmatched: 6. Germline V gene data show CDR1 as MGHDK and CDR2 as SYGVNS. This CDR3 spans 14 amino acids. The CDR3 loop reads CASSDAGGINEQFF. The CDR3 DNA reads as TGTGCCAGCAGTGATGCCGGGGGGATAAATGAGCAGTTCTTC.

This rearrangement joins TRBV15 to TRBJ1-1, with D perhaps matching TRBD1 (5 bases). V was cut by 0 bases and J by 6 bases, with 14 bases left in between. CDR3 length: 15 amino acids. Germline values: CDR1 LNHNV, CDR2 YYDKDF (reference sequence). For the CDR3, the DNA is TGTGCCACCAGCAGAGATGGAGGCCAGGGCCCTGAAGCTTTCTTT. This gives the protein CATSRDGGQGPEAFF.

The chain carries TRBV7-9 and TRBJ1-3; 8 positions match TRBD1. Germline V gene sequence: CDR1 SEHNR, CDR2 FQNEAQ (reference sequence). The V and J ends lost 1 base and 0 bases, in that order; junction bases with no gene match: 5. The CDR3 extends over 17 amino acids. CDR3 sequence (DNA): TGTGCCAGCAGCTTAGTTAGCGACAGGGGCTCTGGAAACACCATATATTTT. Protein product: CASSLVSDRGSGNTIYF.

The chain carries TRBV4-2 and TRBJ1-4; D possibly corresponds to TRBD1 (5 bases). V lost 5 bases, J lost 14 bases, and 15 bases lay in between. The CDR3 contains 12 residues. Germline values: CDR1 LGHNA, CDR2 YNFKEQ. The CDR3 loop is CASSSGDGALFF. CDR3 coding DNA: TGTGCCAGCAGCAGTGGGGACGGGGCCCTGTTTTTT.

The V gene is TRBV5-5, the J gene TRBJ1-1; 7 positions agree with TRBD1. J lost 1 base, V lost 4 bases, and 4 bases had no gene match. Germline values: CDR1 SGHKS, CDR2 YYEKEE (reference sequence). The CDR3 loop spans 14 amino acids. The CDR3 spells CASSLGTANTEAFF. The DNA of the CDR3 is TGTGCCAGCAGCCTCGGGACAGCGAACACTGAAGCTTTCTTT. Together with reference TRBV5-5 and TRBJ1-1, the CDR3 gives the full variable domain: DAGVTQSPTHLIKTRGQQVTLRCSPISGHKSVSWYQQVLGQGPQFIFQYYEKEERGRGNFPDRFSARQFPNYSSELNVNALLLGDSALYLCASSLGTANTEAFFGQGTRLTVV.

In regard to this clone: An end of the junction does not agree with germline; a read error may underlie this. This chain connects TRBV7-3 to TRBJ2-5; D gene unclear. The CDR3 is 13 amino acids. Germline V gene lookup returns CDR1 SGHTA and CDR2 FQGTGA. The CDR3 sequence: CASSSGPQVTQYF. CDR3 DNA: TGTGCCAGCAGCTCTGGCCCCCAAGTGACCCAGTACTTC.

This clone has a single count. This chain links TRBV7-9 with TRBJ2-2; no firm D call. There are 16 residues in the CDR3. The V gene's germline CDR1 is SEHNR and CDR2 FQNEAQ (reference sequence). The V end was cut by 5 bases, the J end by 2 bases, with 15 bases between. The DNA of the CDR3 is TGTGCCAGCAGCCCGATCTCCAACCTAAACACCGGGGAGCTGTTTTTT. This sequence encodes CASSPISNLNTGELFF.

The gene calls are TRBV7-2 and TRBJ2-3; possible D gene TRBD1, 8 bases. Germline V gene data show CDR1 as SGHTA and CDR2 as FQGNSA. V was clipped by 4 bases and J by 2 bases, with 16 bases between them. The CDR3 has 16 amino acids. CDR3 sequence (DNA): TGTGCCAGCAGCTCCCGGACAGGGAGGGTCACAGATACGCAGTATTTT. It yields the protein CASSSRTGRVTDTQYF. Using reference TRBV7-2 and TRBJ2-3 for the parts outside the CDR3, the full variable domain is GAGVSQSPSNKVTEKGKDVELRCDPISGHTALYWYRQSLGQGLEFLIYFQGNSAPDKSGLPSDRFSAERTGGSVSTLTIQRTQQEDSAVYLCASSSRTGRVTDTQYFGPGTRLTVL.

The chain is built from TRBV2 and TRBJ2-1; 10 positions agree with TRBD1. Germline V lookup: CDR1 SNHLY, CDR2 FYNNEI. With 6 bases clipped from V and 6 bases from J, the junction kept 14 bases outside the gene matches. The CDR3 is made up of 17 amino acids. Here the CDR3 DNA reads TGTGCCAGCAGCCCAAACCTACCGGGACAGGGGTTCAATGAGCAGTTCTTC. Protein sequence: CASSPNLPGQGFNEQFF.

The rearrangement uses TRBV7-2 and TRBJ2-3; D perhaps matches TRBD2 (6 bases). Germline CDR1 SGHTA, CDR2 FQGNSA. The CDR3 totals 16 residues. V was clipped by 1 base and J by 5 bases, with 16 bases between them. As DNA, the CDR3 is TGTGCCAGCAGCTTAGTGGCGGGGTTAAGGGGAGATACGCAGTATTTT. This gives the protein CASSLVAGLRGDTQYF.

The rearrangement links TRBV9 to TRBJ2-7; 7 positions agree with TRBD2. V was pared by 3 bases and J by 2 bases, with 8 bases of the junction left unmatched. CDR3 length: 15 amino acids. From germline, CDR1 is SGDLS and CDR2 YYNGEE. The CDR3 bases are TGTGCCAGCAGCGCTGGTGGGGGGGATACCTACGAGCAGTACTTC. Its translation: CASSAGGGDTYEQYF.

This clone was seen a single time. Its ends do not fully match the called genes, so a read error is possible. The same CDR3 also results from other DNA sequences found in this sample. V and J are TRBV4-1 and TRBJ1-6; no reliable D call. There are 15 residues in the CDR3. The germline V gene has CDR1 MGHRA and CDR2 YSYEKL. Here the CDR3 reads CASSPIRSANSPLHF. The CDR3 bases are TGCGCCAGCAGCCCAATAAGGAGCGCCAATTCACCCCTCCACTTC.

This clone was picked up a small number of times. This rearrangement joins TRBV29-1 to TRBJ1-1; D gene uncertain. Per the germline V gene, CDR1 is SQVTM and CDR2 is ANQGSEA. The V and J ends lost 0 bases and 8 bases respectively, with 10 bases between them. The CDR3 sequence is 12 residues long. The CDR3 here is CSVEDPDLEAFF. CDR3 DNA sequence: TGCAGCGTTGAAGACCCGGACTTGGAAGCTTTCTTT. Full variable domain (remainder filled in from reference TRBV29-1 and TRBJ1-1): SAVISQKPSRDICQRGTSLTIQCQVDSQVTMMFWYRQQPGQSLTLIATANQGSEATYESGFVIDKFPISRPNLTFSTLTVSNMSPEDSSIYLCSVEDPDLEAFFGQGTRLTVV.

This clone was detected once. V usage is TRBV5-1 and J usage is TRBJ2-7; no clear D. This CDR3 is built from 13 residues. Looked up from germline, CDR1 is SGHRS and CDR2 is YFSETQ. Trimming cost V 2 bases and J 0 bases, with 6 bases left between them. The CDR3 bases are TGCGCCAGCAGCTTTGACAACTCCTACGAGCAGTACTTC. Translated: CASSFDNSYEQYF. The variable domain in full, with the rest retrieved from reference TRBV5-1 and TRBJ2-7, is KAGVTQTPRYLIKTRGQQVTLSCSPISGHRSVSWYQQTPGQGLQFLFEYFSETQRNKGNFPGRFSGRQFSNSRSEMNVSTLELGDSALYLCASSFDNSYEQYFGPGTRLTVT.

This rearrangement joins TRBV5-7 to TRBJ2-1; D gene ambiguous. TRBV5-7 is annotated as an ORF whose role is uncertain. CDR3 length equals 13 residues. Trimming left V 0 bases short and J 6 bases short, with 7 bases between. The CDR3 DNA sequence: TGTGCCAGCAGCTTGGCTGGGTGCAATGAGCAGTTCTTC. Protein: CASSLAGCNEQFF.

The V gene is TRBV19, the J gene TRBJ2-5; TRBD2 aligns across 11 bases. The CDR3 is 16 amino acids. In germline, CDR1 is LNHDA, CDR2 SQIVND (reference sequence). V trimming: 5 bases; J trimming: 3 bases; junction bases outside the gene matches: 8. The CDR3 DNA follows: TGTGCCAGTAGTTATTCGGCTAGCGGGGGGAAAGAGACCCAGTACTTC. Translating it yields CASSYSASGGKETQYF.

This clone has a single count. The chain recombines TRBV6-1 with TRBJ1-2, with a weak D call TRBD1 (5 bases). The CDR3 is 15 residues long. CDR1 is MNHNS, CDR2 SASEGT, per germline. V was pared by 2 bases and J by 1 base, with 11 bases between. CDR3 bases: TGTGCCAGCAGTGAAAGACCAGGGCATAACTATGGCTACACCTTC. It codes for CASSERPGHNYGYTF.

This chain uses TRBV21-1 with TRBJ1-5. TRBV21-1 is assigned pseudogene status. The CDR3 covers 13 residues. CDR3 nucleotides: TGTGCCAGCAGCGCCAGTGGTGGACAGCCCCAGCATTTT. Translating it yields CASSASGGQPQHF.

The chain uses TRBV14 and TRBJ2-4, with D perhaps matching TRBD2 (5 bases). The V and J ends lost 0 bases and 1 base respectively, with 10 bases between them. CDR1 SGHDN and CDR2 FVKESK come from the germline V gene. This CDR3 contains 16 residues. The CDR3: CASSQDRTSAKNIQYF. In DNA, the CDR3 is TGTGCCAGCAGCCAAGACAGGACTTCGGCCAAAAACATTCAGTACTTC.